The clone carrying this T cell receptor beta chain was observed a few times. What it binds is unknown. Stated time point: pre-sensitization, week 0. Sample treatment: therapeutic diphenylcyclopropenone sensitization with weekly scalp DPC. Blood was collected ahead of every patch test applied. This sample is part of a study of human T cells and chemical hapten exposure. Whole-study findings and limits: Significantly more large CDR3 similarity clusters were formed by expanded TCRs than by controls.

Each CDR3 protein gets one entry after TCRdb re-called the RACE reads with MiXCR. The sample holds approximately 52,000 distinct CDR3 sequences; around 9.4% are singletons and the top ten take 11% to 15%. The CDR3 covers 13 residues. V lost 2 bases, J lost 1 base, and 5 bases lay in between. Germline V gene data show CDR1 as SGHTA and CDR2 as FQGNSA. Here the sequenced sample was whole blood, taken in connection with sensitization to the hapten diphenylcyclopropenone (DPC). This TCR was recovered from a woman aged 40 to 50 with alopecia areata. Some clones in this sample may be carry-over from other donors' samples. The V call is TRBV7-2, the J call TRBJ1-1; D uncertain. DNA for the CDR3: TGTGCCAGCAGCTTACGCAGGAACACTGAAGCTTTCTTT. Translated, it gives CASSLRRNTEAFF.